This TCR beta chain was captured in a study of metastatic and nonmetastatic thyroid tumors. This CDR3 is 14 amino acids long. V was pared by 2 bases and J by 8 bases, with 13 bases between. The germline gives CDR1 KGHSH, CDR2 LQKENI. This clone was found a few times. Nobody among the patients had been given any treatment before thyroid surgery. With MiXCR, TCRdb called clones anew from the PCR reads. This sample has about 7,000 clones, with approximately 40% found just once. The material sequenced was tumor tissue. This receptor was identified in a female donor with papillary thyroid cancer or a benign thyroid nodule (not recorded which). Some clones in this sample may be carry-over from other donors' samples. This chain connects TRBV18 to TRBJ1-3; the D gene is possibly TRBD1 (5 bases). This CDR3 reads CASSPYVKTDTIYF. The CDR3 nucleotides read TGTGCCAGCTCACCATACGTTAAGACAGACACCATATATTTT.